A single sample gave rise to the 14 T cell receptor beta chains below, sequenced in a study of cytomegalovirus exposure and HLA in healthy donors. 60 Vbeta and 13 Jbeta primers were used in PCR. The table came from immunoSEQ multiplex PCR; TCRdb's copy has only in-frame clones and leaves some out. The top ten clones hold 1% to 1.5% of a sample with 150,000 to 200,000 clones, roughly 9.4% of them seen once. Material: PBMCs. The receptors were gathered from a woman aged 25-40 years in good health and CMV-seropositive.

This clone showed up just a few times. V is TRBV10-1 and J is TRBJ1-1; unclear D gene. Trimming removed 0 bases from V and 5 bases from J, with 4 bases in between. The germline V gene has CDR1 WNHNN and CDR2 SYGVQD (reference sequence). The length of the CDR3 is 12 residues. The CDR3 is CASSESLTEAFF. CDR3 in DNA: TGCGCCAGCAGTGAGTCTTTAACTGAAGCTTTCTTT.

This clone was picked up a small number of times. V usage is TRBV7-9 and J usage is TRBJ2-3, with TRBD1 identical over 8 bases. The germline CDR1 and CDR2 sequences are SEHNR and FQNEAQ (reference sequence). The ends lost 6 bases at V and 0 bases at J; junction bases unmatched: 2. The CDR3 totals 14 residues. The chain's CDR3 is CASSWDRSTDTQYF. DNA of the CDR3: TGTGCCAGCAGTTGGGACAGGAGCACAGATACGCAGTATTTT.

The J gene is TRBJ1-2, the V gene TRBV5-4, with 10 bases matching TRBD1. With 4 bases clipped from V and 2 bases from J, the junction kept 2 bases outside the gene matches. Looked up from germline, CDR1 is SGHNT and CDR2 is YYREEE (reference sequence). This CDR3 contains 14 residues. The CDR3 DNA sequence: TGTGCCAGCAGCCGGACAGGGGGAAACTATGGCTACACCTTC. Translated: CASSRTGGNYGYTF.

V usage is TRBV5-1 and J usage is TRBJ2-7; the match to TRBD1 covers 9 bases. The CDR3 has 15 amino acids. Germline V gives CDR1 SGHRS, CDR2 YFSETQ. Losses at the gene ends were 4 bases for V and 6 bases for J; bases not matched to a gene: 11. CDR3 DNA sequence: TGCGCCAGCAGCGAACCTTCCGGGACAGGGACCGAGCAGTACGTC. Protein: CASSEPSGTGTEQYV.

This clone was found a few times. This chain links TRBV6-5 with TRBJ1-2, with D unresolved. The CDR3 is made up of 14 amino acids. CDR1 MNHEY and CDR2 SVGAGI come from the germline V gene. The ends were cut back, 0 bases at V and 4 bases at J, with 9 bases in the middle. The CDR3 DNA is TGTGCCAGCAGTTACTCGCACAGCAGCTATGGCTACACCTTC. This encodes CASSYSHSSYGYTF.

The gene calls are TRBV9 and TRBJ1-1, with 7 nucleotides matching TRBD1. J gave up 1 base and V 0 bases, and 0 bases lay outside the gene matches. This CDR3 is 14 amino acids long. Germline CDR1 and CDR2: SGDLS and YYNGEE. CDR3 sequence reads: CASSVAGGNTEAFF. The DNA for the CDR3 is TGTGCCAGCAGCGTAGCAGGGGGGAACACTGAAGCTTTCTTT.

This clone was found a few times. The V gene is TRBV5-1, the J gene TRBJ2-5, with 10 positions matching TRBD2. J was trimmed by 5 bases and V by 0 bases; bases with no gene match: 4. This CDR3 comprises 15 residues. Looked up from germline, CDR1 is SGHRS and CDR2 is YFSETQ. The DNA of the CDR3 is TGCGCCAGCAGCTTGGAAGCGGGAGGGTTGGAGACCCAGTACTTC. Translating gives CASSLEAGGLETQYF.

This clone came up a few times. This chain joins TRBV5-1 and TRBJ1-2; 8 bases fit TRBD1. CDR1 SGHRS and CDR2 YFSETQ come from the germline V gene. There are 15 residues in the CDR3. With 0 bases clipped from V and 3 bases from J, the junction kept 4 bases outside the gene matches. The CDR3 nucleotides are TGCGCCAGCAGCTTGGGACAGGGGCCCTACTATGGCTACACCTTC. Translated, it gives CASSLGQGPYYGYTF.

This clone was seen a few times. This chain connects TRBV5-5 to TRBJ1-1; D gene uncertain. Per germline, CDR1 SGHKS and CDR2 YYEKEE (reference sequence). The V gene lost 6 bases and the J gene lost 0 bases, with 12 bases spanning the gap. The CDR3 has 14 amino acids. For the CDR3, the DNA is TGTGCCAGCACCGTTTCGTATGTGAACACTGAAGCTTTCTTT. Its translation: CASTVSYVNTEAFF.

The gene calls are TRBV2 and TRBJ2-5; possible D gene TRBD2, 7 bases. CDR3 length: 16 amino acids. The V gene lost 4 bases and the J gene lost 2 bases, with 17 bases spanning the gap. Germline CDR1 is SNHLY and CDR2 is FYNNEI. CDR3 DNA: TGTGCCAGCAGTGCAAGGGGGGAGGGGGATCAAGAGACCCAGTACTTC. Encoded protein: CASSARGEGDQETQYF.

The table lists this clone with many counts. The chain joins TRBV6-5 to TRBJ2-7; D is perhaps TRBD2 (8 bases). The CDR3 is made up of 15 amino acids. The V gene's germline CDR1 is MNHEY and CDR2 SVGAGI. V was cut by 10 bases and J by 2 bases, with 21 bases left in between. The CDR3 loop reads CATASGGGGTYEQYF. CDR3 coding DNA: TGTGCCACCGCGTCGGGAGGGGGCGGTACCTACGAGCAGTACTTC.

This clone occurred a few times. J is TRBJ2-7 and V is TRBV4-1; 7 bases align to TRBD1. In germline, CDR1 is MGHRA, CDR2 YSYEKL. The junction had 12 bases not matched to a gene; V was cut back by 4 bases and J by 3 bases. This CDR3 is 16 amino acids long. CDR3 coding DNA: TGCGCCAGCAGCCGAATCCTGCCGGGACAGAACTACGAGCAGTACTTC. Protein product: CASSRILPGQNYEQYF.

The table lists this clone with a few counts. V usage is TRBV2 and J usage is TRBJ1-2; 9 bases are a match to TRBD1. Germline V gene lookup returns CDR1 SNHLY and CDR2 FYNNEI. V trimming: 4 bases; J trimming: 5 bases; junction bases outside the gene matches: 17. The CDR3 covers 18 residues. CDR3 residues: CASSVNRDRVALGYGYTF. DNA for the CDR3: TGTGCCAGCAGTGTTAACCGGGACAGGGTGGCCCTTGGTTATGGCTACACCTTC.

This rearrangement joins TRBV13 to TRBJ2-1, with D maybe TRBD2 (6 bases). This CDR3 region has 15 residues. The germline V gene encodes CDR1 PRHDT and CDR2 FYEKMQ (reference sequence). The V gene lost 3 bases and the J gene lost 7 bases, with 16 bases spanning the gap. In DNA form, the CDR3 reads TGTGCCAGCAGCTTTGATGTCGGGAGAGGGAATGAGCAGTTCTTC. Its protein product is CASSFDVGRGNEQFF.